This T cell receptor beta chain was sequenced during a study of T cells in Graves' hyperthyroidism and ophthalmopathy. Study conclusions and caveats: Most expanded thyroid clonotypes above 0.001 recurred in blood.

This clonotype was seen ten or more times. The target antigen is unknown. CDR3 size: 12 residues. V shed 6 bases, J shed 4 bases, and the junction held 2 bases outside the gene matches. Germline V lookup: CDR1 GTSNPN, CDR2 SVGIG (reference sequence). RNA transcripts were the template for amplifying TCR beta CDR3 regions. The study used the HTBI primer set for a first-round RT-PCR of the TCR CDR3. A single record per CDR3 protein comes from TCRdb applying MiXCR to the multiplex PCR reads. The sample consists of about 480,000 distinct CDR3 sequences, about 15% of them appearing once. Material for sequencing was blood. The chain combines TRBV30 with TRBJ2-7; 11 bases line up with TRBD2. This clonotype originated in a woman aged 18-29 years with Graves' hyperthyroidism. The CDR3 DNA follows: TGTGCCTGTGGGACTAGCGGATACGAGCAGTACGTC. Translating it yields CACGTSGYEQYV.